Listed below are T cell receptor beta chains from one sample, sequenced in a study of T-cell memory formation after mild COVID-19. TCRdb fed the 5' RACE reads into MiXCR, producing one record per CDR3 protein. The profile shows nearly 250,000 distinct CDR3 sequences, 15% to 17% of them singletons. Material: PBMCs or a T cell subset sorted from them (not recorded which). Receptors originate from an adult woman who had mild COVID-19 (a few samples of this study predate the infection). Cell type and time point are not known. Each CDR3 is given with its conserved first and last residue. A D gene is named only where the DNA matches it firmly. Clone size is given for some rows only: seen once, a few or many times, or a class if the clone is expanded.

J gene	V gene	D gene	clone size	CDR3 protein	CDR3 DNA
TRBJ2-6	TRBV4-2	TRBD1	few	CASSQDLLRGTGLSGANVLTF	TGTGCCAGCAGCCAAGACCTACTCCGCGGGACAGGGCTCTCTGGGGCCAACGTCCTGACTTTC
TRBJ2-1	TRBV5-1	TRBD2	few	CASSLGSSGASEQFF	TGCGCCAGCAGCTTGGGTTCTAGCGGGGCGAGTGAGCAGTTCTTC
TRBJ1-3	TRBV5-1	NA	NA	CASSLDPGGSGNTIYF	TGCGCCAGCAGCTTGGATCCAGGAGGATCTGGAAACACCATATATTTT
TRBJ2-5	TRBV20-1	TRBD2	few	CSAPWGGMQTQYF	TGCAGTGCTCCGTGGGGGGGTATGCAGACCCAGTACTTC
TRBJ2-7	TRBV6-5	TRBD1	NA	CASGGNRGSYEQYF	TGTGCCAGTGGGGGAAACAGGGGTTCCTACGAGCAGTACTTC
TRBJ2-6	TRBV12-3/TRBV12-4	NA	few	CASSLATVFSSGANVLTF	TGTGCCAGCAGTTTAGCGACTGTTTTCAGCTCTGGGGCCAACGTCCTGACTTTC
TRBJ1-2	TRBV4-2	NA	few	CASSQEPLVGLDGYTF	TGTGCCAGCAGCCAAGAGCCCCTTGTAGGGCTAGATGGCTACACCTTC
TRBJ1-5	TRBV20-1	TRBD1	NA	CSASQGVSNQPQHF	TGCAGTGCTAGTCAGGGGGTAAGCAATCAGCCCCAGCATTTT
TRBJ1-1	TRBV5-1	NA	few	CASSPTGTTEAFF	TGCGCCAGCAGCCCCACAGGGACCACTGAAGCTTTCTTT
TRBJ2-7	TRBV29-1	TRBD1	few	CSVWTGNYEQYF	TGCAGCGTGTGGACAGGGAACTACGAGCAGTACTTC
TRBJ2-3	TRBV5-1	NA	NA	CASSLEGRTDTQYF	TGCGCCAGCAGCTTGGAGGGTAGGACAGATACGCAGTATTTT
TRBJ2-1	TRBV12-3/TRBV12-4	TRBD2	NA	CASSFVLAGGGSEQFF	TGTGCCAGCAGTTTTGTACTAGCGGGAGGTGGGAGTGAGCAGTTCTTC
TRBJ2-1	TRBV9	NA	few	CASSAFRRNSYNEQFF	TGTGCCAGCAGCGCTTTCAGACGTAACTCCTACAATGAGCAGTTCTTC
TRBJ2-6	TRBV20-1	TRBD1	NA	CSARDRGLANVLTF	TGCAGTGCTAGAGACAGGGGGTTGGCCAACGTCCTGACTTTC
TRBJ2-7	TRBV6-2/TRBV6-3	TRBD2	NA	CASSYGLFGRGEGPDEQYF	TGTGCCAGCAGTTACGGTTTGTTTGGGAGGGGTGAGGGACCCGACGAGCAGTACTTC
TRBJ2-1	TRBV5-1	NA	many	CASSPTIDEQFF	TGCGCCAGCAGCCCAACGATAGATGAGCAGTTCTTC
TRBJ2-5	TRBV11-2	NA	few	CASSQLLAPQETQYF	TGTGCCAGCAGCCAACTACTAGCTCCCCAAGAGACCCAGTACTTC
TRBJ2-6	TRBV20-1	NA	few	CSARTSGANVLTF	TGCAGTGCAAGGACCTCTGGGGCCAACGTCCTGACTTTC
TRBJ1-2	TRBV18	NA	NA	CASSPLAAYGYTF	TGTGCCAGCTCACCATTGGCAGCCTATGGCTACACCTTC
TRBJ2-1	TRBV12-3/TRBV12-4	NA	NA	CASNPRGTGEGEQFF	TGTGCCAGCAACCCCAGGGGGACGGGAGAGGGTGAGCAGTTCTTC
TRBJ2-1	TRBV5-1	TRBD1	few	CASSPRGSAGTEFF	TGCGCCAGCAGCCCAAGGGGGTCCGCCGGGACAGAGTTCTTC
TRBJ2-1	TRBV18	TRBD2	few	CASSAGLADNEQFF	TGTGCCAGCTCAGCGGGACTAGCGGACAATGAGCAGTTCTTC
TRBJ1-1	TRBV29-1	TRBD1	few	CSVDRGGTEAFF	TGCAGCGTCGACAGGGGAGGCACTGAAGCTTTCTTT
TRBJ1-1	TRBV7-8	NA	NA	CASSLFRVIGNTEAFF	TGTGCCAGCAGCTTATTCCGGGTCATAGGGAACACTGAAGCTTTCTTT